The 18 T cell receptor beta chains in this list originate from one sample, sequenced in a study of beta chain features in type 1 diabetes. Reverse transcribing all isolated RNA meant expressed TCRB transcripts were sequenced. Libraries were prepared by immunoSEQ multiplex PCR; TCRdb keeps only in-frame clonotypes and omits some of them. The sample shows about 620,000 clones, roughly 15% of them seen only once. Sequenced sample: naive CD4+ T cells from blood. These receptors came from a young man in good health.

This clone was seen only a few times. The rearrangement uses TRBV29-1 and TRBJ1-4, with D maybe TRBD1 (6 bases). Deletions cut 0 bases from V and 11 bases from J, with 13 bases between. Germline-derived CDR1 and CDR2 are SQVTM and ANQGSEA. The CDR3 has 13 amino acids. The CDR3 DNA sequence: TGCAGCGTTGAAGAGCCAGGGAGGGGGAAACTGTTTTTT. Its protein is CSVEEPGRGKLFF. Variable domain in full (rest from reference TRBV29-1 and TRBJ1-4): SAVISQKPSRDICQRGTSLTIQCQVDSQVTMMFWYRQQPGQSLTLIATANQGSEATYESGFVIDKFPISRPNLTFSTLTVSNMSPEDSSIYLCSVEEPGRGKLFFGSGTQLSVL.

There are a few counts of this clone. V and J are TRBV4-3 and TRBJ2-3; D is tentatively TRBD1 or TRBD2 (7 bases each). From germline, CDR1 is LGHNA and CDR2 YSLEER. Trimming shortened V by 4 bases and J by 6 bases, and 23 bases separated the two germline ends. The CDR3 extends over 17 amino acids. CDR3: CASSPGGGRPQVDTQYF. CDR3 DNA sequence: TGCGCCAGCAGCCCAGGGGGAGGGCGTCCGCAAGTGGATACGCAGTATTTT.

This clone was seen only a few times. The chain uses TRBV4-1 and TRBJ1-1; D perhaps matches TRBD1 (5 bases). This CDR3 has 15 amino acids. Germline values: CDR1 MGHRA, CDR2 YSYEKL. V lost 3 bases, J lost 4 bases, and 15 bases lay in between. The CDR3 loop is CASSHTAQGGTEAFF. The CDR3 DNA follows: TGCGCCAGCAGCCACACCGCTCAGGGAGGCACTGAAGCTTTCTTT.

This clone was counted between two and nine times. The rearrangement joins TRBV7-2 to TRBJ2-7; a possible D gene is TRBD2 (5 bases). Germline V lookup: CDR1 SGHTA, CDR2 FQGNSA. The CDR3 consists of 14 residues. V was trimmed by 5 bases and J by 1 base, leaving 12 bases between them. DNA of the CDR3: TGTGCCAGCAGCCACACTAGGGAATCCTACGAGCAGTACTTC. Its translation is CASSHTRESYEQYF.

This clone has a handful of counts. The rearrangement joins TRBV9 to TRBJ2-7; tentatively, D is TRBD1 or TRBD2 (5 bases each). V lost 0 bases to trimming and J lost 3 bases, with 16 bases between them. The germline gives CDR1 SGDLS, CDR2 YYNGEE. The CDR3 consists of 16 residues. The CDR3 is CASSVGFRDEYYEQYF. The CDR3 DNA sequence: TGTGCCAGCAGCGTAGGGTTCCGGGACGAGTACTACGAGCAGTACTTC.

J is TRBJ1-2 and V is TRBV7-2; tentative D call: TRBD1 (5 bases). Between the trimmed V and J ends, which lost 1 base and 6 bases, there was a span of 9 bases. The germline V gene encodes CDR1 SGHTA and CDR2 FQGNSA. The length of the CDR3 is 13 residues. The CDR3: CASSLDSGDGYTF. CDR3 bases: TGTGCCAGCAGCTTAGATTCGGGGGATGGCTACACCTTC.

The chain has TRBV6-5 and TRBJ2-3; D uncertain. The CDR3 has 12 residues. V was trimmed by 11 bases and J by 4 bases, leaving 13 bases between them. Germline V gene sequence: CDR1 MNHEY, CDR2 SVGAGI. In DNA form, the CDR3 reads TGTGCCGCCACCGGTAACGCAGATACGCAGTATTTT. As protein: CAATGNADTQYF.

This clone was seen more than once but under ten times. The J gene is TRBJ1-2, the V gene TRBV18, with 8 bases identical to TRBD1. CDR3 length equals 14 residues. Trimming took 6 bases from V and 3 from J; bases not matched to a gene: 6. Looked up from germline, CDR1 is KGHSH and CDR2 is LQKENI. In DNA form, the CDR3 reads TGTGCCAGCTCGCCTCAGGGGGCGGACTATGGCTACACCTTC. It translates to CASSPQGADYGYTF.

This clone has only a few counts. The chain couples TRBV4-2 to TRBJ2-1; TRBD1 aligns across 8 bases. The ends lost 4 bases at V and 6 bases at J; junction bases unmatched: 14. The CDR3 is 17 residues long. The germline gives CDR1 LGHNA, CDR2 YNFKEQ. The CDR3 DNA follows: TGTGCCAGCAGCCTGCAATCGACAGGGGATTATGGCAATGAGCAGTTCTTC. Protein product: CASSLQSTGDYGNEQFF.

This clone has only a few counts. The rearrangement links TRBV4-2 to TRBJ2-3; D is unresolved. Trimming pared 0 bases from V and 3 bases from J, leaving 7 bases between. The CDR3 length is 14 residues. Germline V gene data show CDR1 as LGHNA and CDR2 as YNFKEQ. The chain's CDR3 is CASSQEKGTDTQYF. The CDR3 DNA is TGTGCCAGCAGCCAAGAGAAGGGTACAGATACGCAGTATTTT.

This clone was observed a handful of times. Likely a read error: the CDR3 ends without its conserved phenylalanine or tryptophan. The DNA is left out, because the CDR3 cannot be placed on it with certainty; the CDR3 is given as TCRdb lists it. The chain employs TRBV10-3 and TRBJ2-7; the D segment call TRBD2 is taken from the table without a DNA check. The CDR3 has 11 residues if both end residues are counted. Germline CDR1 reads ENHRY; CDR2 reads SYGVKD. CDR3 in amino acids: CAISVPPREPI.

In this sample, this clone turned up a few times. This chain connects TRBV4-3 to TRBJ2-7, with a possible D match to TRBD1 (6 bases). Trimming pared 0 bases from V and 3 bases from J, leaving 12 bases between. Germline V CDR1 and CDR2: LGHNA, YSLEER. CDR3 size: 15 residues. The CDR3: CASSQEQGKDYEQYF. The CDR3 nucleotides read TGCGCCAGCAGCCAAGAACAGGGAAAGGACTACGAGCAGTACTTC.

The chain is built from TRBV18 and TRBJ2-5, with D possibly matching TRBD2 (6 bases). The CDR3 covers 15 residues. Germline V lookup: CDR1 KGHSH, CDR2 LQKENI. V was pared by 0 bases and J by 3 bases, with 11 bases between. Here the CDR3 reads CASSPPNSGEETQYF. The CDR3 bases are TGTGCCAGCTCACCACCGAATTCGGGGGAAGAGACCCAGTACTTC.

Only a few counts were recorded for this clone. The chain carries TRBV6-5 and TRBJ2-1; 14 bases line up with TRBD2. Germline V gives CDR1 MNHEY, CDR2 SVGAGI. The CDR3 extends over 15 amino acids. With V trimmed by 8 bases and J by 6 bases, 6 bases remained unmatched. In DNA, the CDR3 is TGTGCCAGCTACCGAGGACTAGCGGGGGGCAATGAGCAGTTCTTC. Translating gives CASYRGLAGGNEQFF.

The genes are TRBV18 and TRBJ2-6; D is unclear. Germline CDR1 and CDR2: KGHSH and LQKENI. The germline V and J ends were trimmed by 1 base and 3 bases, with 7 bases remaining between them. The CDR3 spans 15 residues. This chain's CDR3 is CASSPQAVGANVLTF. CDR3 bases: TGTGCCAGCTCACCACAGGCAGTTGGGGCCAACGTCCTGACTTTC.

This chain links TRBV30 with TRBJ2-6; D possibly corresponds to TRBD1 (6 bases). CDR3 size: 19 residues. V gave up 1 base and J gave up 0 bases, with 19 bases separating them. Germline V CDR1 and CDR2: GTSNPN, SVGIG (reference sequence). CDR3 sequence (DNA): TGTGCCTGGAGTGGTACGCAGGGGAGACGATACTCTGGGGCCAACGTCCTGACTTTC. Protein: CAWSGTQGRRYSGANVLTF.

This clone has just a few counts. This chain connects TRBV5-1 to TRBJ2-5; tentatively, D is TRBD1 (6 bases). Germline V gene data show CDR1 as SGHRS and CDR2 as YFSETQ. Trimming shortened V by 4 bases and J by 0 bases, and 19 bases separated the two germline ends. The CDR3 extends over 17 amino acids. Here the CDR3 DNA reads TGCGCCAGCAGCCGTTCGAGGGGGAGAAACGACCAAGAGACCCAGTACTTC. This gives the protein CASSRSRGRNDQETQYF.

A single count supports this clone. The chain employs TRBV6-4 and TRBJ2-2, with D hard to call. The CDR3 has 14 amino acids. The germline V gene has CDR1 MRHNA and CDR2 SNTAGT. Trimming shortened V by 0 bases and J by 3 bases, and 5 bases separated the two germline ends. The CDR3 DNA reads TGTGCCAGCAGTGACTCGTGGGACACCGGGGAGCTGTTTTTT. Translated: CASSDSWDTGELFF.